What follows describes a single TCR beta chain. What it binds is unknown. The data stem from a study of T cells in tuberculosis. Time point meaning: new active TB diagnosis, blood taken before or within 7 days of starting treatment. General study findings and limits: Active tuberculosis patients had shorter CDR3-alpha; the beta difference was nonsignificant. Samples were chosen by availability of cryopreserved specimens.

Trimming took 5 bases from V and 7 from J, leaving 12 bases between them. Germline V gene data show CDR1 as SGHDN and CDR2 as FVKESK. This CDR3 comprises 13 residues. Clones were sequenced by immunoSEQ multiplex PCR, and TCRdb holds only the in-frame ones, with some missing. The table has 30,000 to 35,000 clones, roughly 93% seen once; the top ten hold approximately 10%. The sequence was obtained from an adult with tuberculosis. Sample: PBMCs, taken at tuberculosis diagnosis. The chain couples TRBV14 to TRBJ2-1; unclear D gene. As DNA, the CDR3 is TGTGCCAGCAGCGGAGCCTCAGTGAATGAGCAGTTCTTC. Protein: CASSGASVNEQFF.